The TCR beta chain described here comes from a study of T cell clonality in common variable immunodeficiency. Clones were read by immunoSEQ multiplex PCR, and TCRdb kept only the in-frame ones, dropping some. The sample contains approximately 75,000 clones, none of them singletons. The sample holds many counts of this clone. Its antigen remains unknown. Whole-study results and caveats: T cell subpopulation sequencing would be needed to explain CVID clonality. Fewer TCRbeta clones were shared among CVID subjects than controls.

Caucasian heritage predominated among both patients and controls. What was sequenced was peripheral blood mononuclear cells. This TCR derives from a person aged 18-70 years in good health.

The sequenced part of the CDR3 DNA is TGTGCCAGCAGCCCCTCAGTACGGACTAGCACAGATACG. This translates into CASSPSVRTSTDT. The full CDR3 reads CASSPSVRTSTDTQYF. The rearrangement links TRBV7-6 to TRBJ2-3; perhaps TRBD2 as D (5 bases). The CDR3 extends 3 residues past the end of the read, so its final part is completed from the germline J gene. Per the germline V gene, CDR1 is SGHVS and CDR2 is FNYEAQ. Trimming removed 5 bases from V and 0 bases from J, with 15 bases in between. This CDR3 is 16 amino acids long.